This entry features one T cell receptor beta chain sequence. Some clones are missing from TCRdb's copy, which holds only in-frame ones; the method was immunoSEQ multiplex PCR. This table has around 170,000 clones, more than 80% appearing once. This sample stems from a study of control samples from healthy donors and cancer patients. V dropped 2 bases and J dropped 0 bases, with 5 bases sitting between them. CDR3 length: 14 residues. Germline V gene lookup returns CDR1 SEHNR and CDR2 FQNEAQ (reference sequence). This TCR was sampled from a man aged 30-40 years in good health. The rearrangement joins TRBV7-9 to TRBJ1-3; D gene uncertain. Sequenced: blood. CDR3 DNA sequence: TGTGCCAGCAGCTTACCCATCTCTGGAAACACCATATATTTT. The encoded protein is CASSLPISGNTIYF.